A selection of T cell receptor beta chains follows, all from one sample in a study of T cell changes during pregnancy in multiple sclerosis. The data were produced by immunoSEQ multiplex PCR, yet TCRdb's version contains in-frame clones alone and is incomplete. Among about 79,000 clones listed, around 93% were seen once. Sequencing used peripheral blood, obtained in the second trimester of pregnancy. Source of these receptors: a female donor in good health, enrolled as a control in a pregnancy study. Each CDR3 is given with its conserved first and last residue. D genes are given only for firm matches. Only part of the rows carry a size: once, few, many, or a class if the clone is expanded.

j_call,d_call,clone_size,v_call,cdr3_aa,cdr3_nt
TRBJ2-7,TRBD2,NA,TRBV19,CASRPRAGPSSYEQYF,TGTGCCAGTAGACCCAGAGCGGGGCCGAGCTCCTACGAGCAGTACTTC
TRBJ2-7,TRBD2,NA,TRBV4-3,CASSQGPDVTGLAYEQYF,TGCGCCAGCAGCCAAGGGCCTGACGTGACGGGACTAGCCTACGAGCAGTACTTC
TRBJ1-6,NA,NA,TRBV7-6,CALSALHF,TGTGCCCTCAGTGCCCTCCACTTT
TRBJ1-1,TRBD1,NA,TRBV6-1,CASSAKAGRGHTEAFF,TGTGCCAGCAGTGCCAAAGCGGGCAGGGGGCACACTGAAGCTTTCTTT
TRBJ1-1,TRBD1,NA,TRBV25-1,CASSVGTGAEAFF,TGTGCCAGCAGTGTGGGGACAGGGGCTGAAGCTTTCTTT
TRBJ1-3,TRBD1,NA,TRBV9,CASSPRQGGNTIYF,TGTGCCAGCAGCCCCAGACAGGGGGGTAACACCATATATTTT
TRBJ2-3,TRBD2,NA,TRBV7-2,CASSWRTSGQADTQYF,TGTGCCAGCAGCTGGCGGACTAGCGGACAGGCAGATACGCAGTATTTT
TRBJ2-3,NA,NA,TRBV4-3,CASSQELGTDTQYF,TGCGCCAGCAGCCAAGAGTTAGGCACAGATACGCAGTATTTT
TRBJ1-1,TRBD1,NA,TRBV4-3,CASSQGRDRRAFF,TGCGCCAGCAGCCAGGGACGGGACAGAAGGGCTTTCTTT
TRBJ2-3,NA,NA,TRBV6-1,CASSEGGLWGTDTQYF,TGTGCCAGCAGTGAAGGGGGGCTTTGGGGCACAGATACGCAGTATTTT
TRBJ2-1,NA,NA,TRBV5-1,CASSLALSYNEQFF,TGCGCCAGCAGCTTGGCCCTCTCCTACAATGAGCAGTTCTTC
TRBJ2-5,NA,NA,TRBV15,CATSRSRAIQETQYF,TGTGCCACCAGCAGGTCGAGGGCCATCCAAGAGACCCAGTACTTC
TRBJ1-1,NA,NA,TRBV7-9,CASSLRATRNTEAFF,TGTGCCAGCAGCCTTAGAGCCACGAGGAACACTGAAGCTTTCTTT
TRBJ1-2,NA,NA,TRBV7-9,CASSATGRLFYGYTF,TGTGCCAGCAGCGCGACAGGCCGTCTCTTCTATGGCTACACCTTC
TRBJ1-1,NA,NA,TRBV7-6,CASSLDFRGGAKTEYSEAFF,TGTGCCAGCAGCTTAGATTTCCGTGGGGGGGCGAAGACGGAATACTCTGAAGCTTTCTTT
TRBJ2-7,TRBD2,NA,TRBV7-2,CASSLRRSGDAYEQYF,TGTGCCAGCAGCTTAAGGCGAAGCGGGGACGCCTACGAGCAGTACTTC
TRBJ1-2,TRBD1,NA,TRBV27,CASSSLRDRGRYGYTF,TGTGCCAGCAGTTCCCTCCGGGACAGGGGGCGCTATGGCTACACCTTC
TRBJ1-1,NA,NA,TRBV5-1,CASSLGSHLNTEAFF,TGCGCCAGCAGCTTGGGGTCACACCTGAACACTGAAGCTTTCTTT
TRBJ2-5,TRBD2,NA,TRBV5-4,CASSSTSGGRWETQYF,TGTGCCAGCAGCTCAACTAGCGGCGGGCGGTGGGAGACCCAGTACTTC
TRBJ1-2,NA,NA,TRBV18,CASSPPDRGSYGYTF,TGTGCCAGCTCACCACCGGACAGAGGGTCATATGGCTACACCTTC
TRBJ1-3,NA,NA,TRBV9,CASSVAPTGAFSGNTIYF,TGTGCCAGCAGCGTAGCCCCCACAGGAGCCTTCTCTGGAAACACCATATATTTT
TRBJ1-5,NA,NA,TRBV11-2,CASSLGSGLFANQPQHF,TGTGCCAGCAGCTTAGGATCGGGACTTTTCGCCAATCAGCCCCAGCATTTT
TRBJ1-1,NA,NA,TRBV5-5,CASSPGVGTEAFF,TGTGCCAGCAGCCCCGGAGTGGGCACTGAAGCTTTCTTT
TRBJ1-6,NA,NA,TRBV6-5,CASSPGQNYNSPLHF,TGTGCCAGCAGTCCTGGACAGAACTATAATTCACCCCTCCACTTT
TRBJ2-5,TRBD2,NA,TRBV9,CASSVEGGSVQETQYF,TGTGCCAGCAGCGTGGAGGGAGGGTCCGTACAAGAGACCCAGTACTTC
TRBJ1-1,TRBD1,NA,TRBV15,CATSRGTGTANTEAFF,TGTGCCACCAGCAGAGGGACCGGGACAGCGAACACTGAAGCTTTCTTT
TRBJ2-6,NA,NA,TRBV2,CASSKQGGANVLTF,TGTGCCAGCAGTAAGCAGGGGGGGGCCAACGTCCTGACTTTC
TRBJ2-7,NA,NA,TRBV4-1,CASSQGAGSYEQYF,TGCGCCAGCAGCCAAGGGGCAGGGTCCTACGAGCAGTACTTC
TRBJ2-7,TRBD1,NA,TRBV7-6,CASSPSGQGSYEQYF,TGTGCCAGCAGCCCTAGCGGACAGGGGTCCTACGAGCAGTACTTC
TRBJ1-4,NA,NA,TRBV2,CASSETTWAATNEKLFF,TGTGCCAGCAGTGAGACGACCTGGGCCGCAACTAATGAAAAACTGTTTTTT
TRBJ1-1,NA,NA,TRBV13,CASSSQGGYTEAFF,TGTGCCAGCAGCTCCCAGGGTGGGTACACTGAAGCTTTCTTT
TRBJ2-7,NA,NA,TRBV25-1,CASSGTLPGSPYEQYF,TGTGCCAGCAGTGGGACACTCCCTGGCTCACCCTACGAGCAGTACTTC
TRBJ2-5,TRBD1,NA,TRBV5-8,CASSRGTGGSETQYF,TGTGCCAGCAGCCGCGGGACAGGGGGCTCAGAGACCCAGTACTTC
TRBJ1-1,TRBD1,NA,TRBV7-9,CASRRDSTEAFF,TGTGCCAGCAGACGGGACAGTACTGAAGCTTTCTTT
TRBJ1-1,NA,NA,TRBV7-2,CASSLAGGGTEAFF,TGTGCCAGCAGCTTAGCTGGGGGGGGCACTGAAGCTTTCTTT
TRBJ1-1,NA,NA,TRBV6-6,CASSSGLRTEAFF,TGTGCCAGCAGCTCAGGGCTGAGGACTGAAGCTTTCTTT
TRBJ1-4,TRBD1,NA,TRBV7-2,CASSLGDRNNEKLFF,TGTGCCAGCAGCTTAGGGGACAGAAACAATGAAAAACTGTTTTTT
TRBJ1-1,NA,once,TRBV15,CATSRVSRDTEAFF,TGTGCCACCAGCAGAGTGAGTCGGGACACTGAAGCTTTCTTT
TRBJ2-7,NA,once,TRBV27,CASSLKGSGYEQYF,TGTGCCAGCAGTTTAAAAGGGAGTGGCTACGAGCAGTACTTC
TRBJ2-2,NA,once,TRBV18,CASSPQLAFPNTGELFF,TGTGCCAGCTCACCACAGCTCGCTTTTCCCAACACCGGGGAGCTGTTTTTT
TRBJ2-1,TRBD2,NA,TRBV4-1,CASSPGTSGGPLNEQFF,TGCGCCAGCAGCCCCGGGACTAGCGGGGGGCCTCTCAATGAGCAGTTCTTC
TRBJ1-3,NA,NA,TRBV7-6,CASSSDMFPGNTIYF,TGTGCCAGCAGCTCCGACATGTTTCCTGGAAACACCATATATTTT
TRBJ1-6,TRBD1,NA,TRBV27,CASSITGGNSPLHF,TGTGCCAGCAGTATAACAGGGGGCAATTCACCCCTCCACTTT
TRBJ2-3,TRBD2,once,TRBV2,CASSNLAGAQSTDTQYF,TGTGCCAGCAGTAACCTAGCGGGGGCCCAAAGCACAGATACGCAGTATTTT
TRBJ1-2,TRBD1,NA,TRBV30,CAWSSGTGNGYTF,TGTGCCTGGAGTTCTGGGACAGGTAATGGCTACACCTTC
TRBJ1-6,NA,NA,TRBV7-3,CASSPTSGSPLHF,TGTGCCAGCAGCCCAACCAGCGGTTCACCCCTCCACTTT
TRBJ2-7,NA,NA,TRBV29-1,CSVEDRGYEQYF,TGCAGCGTTGAAGATAGGGGTTACGAGCAGTACTTC
TRBJ2-5,TRBD2,NA,TRBV4-2,CASSQGRAGGLETQYF,TGTGCCAGCAGCCAAGGAAGAGCGGGGGGGCTGGAGACCCAGTACTTC
TRBJ2-1,NA,NA,TRBV9,CASSPQGSSYNEQFF,TGTGCCAGCAGCCCCCAGGGGAGCTCCTACAATGAGCAGTTCTTC
TRBJ1-5,NA,NA,TRBV6-1,CASSENWAGRNQPQHF,TGTGCCAGCAGTGAAAACTGGGCAGGCAGAAATCAGCCCCAGCATTTT
TRBJ2-3,NA,NA,TRBV19,CASGDPGVSDTQYF,TGTGCCAGTGGAGATCCAGGGGTTTCAGATACGCAGTATTTT
TRBJ2-5,NA,once,TRBV10-3,CAISESRGLETQYF,TGTGCCATCAGTGAGTCGAGAGGGCTAGAGACCCAGTACTTC
TRBJ1-6,NA,NA,TRBV30,CAWNRQRYNSPLHF,TGTGCCTGGAACAGACAGCGCTATAATTCACCCCTCCACTTT